The 9 T cell receptor beta chains below were found in one sample sequenced in a study of blood T cell repertoires in COVID-19. Clones were sequenced by immunoSEQ multiplex PCR, and TCRdb holds only the in-frame ones, with some missing. The sample carries some 240,000 clones, around 82% recorded once. The specimen sequenced was PBMCs or T cells enriched from blood (not recorded which). These receptors were obtained from a man aged 50 or older who had recovered from COVID-19.

CDR3 sequence (DNA): TGTGCCAGCAGCGCAGGGACAGGGGGCTATAACTATGGCTACACCTTC. It translates to CASSAGTGGYNYGYTF. This chain connects TRBV9 to TRBJ1-2, with TRBD1 matching 12 bases. The V gene's germline CDR1 is SGDLS and CDR2 YYNGEE. This CDR3 is 16 amino acids long. Trimming at V came to 3 bases and at J to 1 base, leaving 4 bases not matched to a gene.

The genes are TRBV10-1 and TRBJ2-2; TRBD2 agrees at 10 bases. V was clipped by 3 bases and J by 0 bases; unmatched bases: 7. CDR1 and CDR2 from the germline V gene are WNHNN and SYGVQD (reference sequence). This CDR3 has 18 amino acids. This CDR3 reads CASSDGLAGAANTGELFF. CDR3 coding DNA: TGCGCCAGCAGTGATGGGCTAGCGGGGGCAGCGAACACCGGGGAGCTGTTTTTT.

The sample holds a few counts of this clone. The junction and the germline gene differ at one end; a read error may be behind it. The CDR3, as DNA: TGTGCTAGCAGTTACACCGGGACAGGGGCGACATTGATCATGAACACTGAAGCTTTCTTT. It is translated as CASSYTGTGATLIMNTEAFF. V and J are TRBV7-7 and TRBJ1-1; TRBD1 matches 10 bases. The CDR3 has 20 amino acids. The V gene's germline CDR1 is SSHAT and CDR2 FNYEAQ (reference sequence).

This rearrangement joins TRBV7-6 to TRBJ2-7, with TRBD2 as a possible D gene (6 bases). This CDR3 region has 15 residues. CDR1 and CDR2 (germline): SGHVS, FNYEAQ. The V and J ends lost 5 bases and 5 bases respectively, with 19 bases between them. CDR3 sequence (DNA): TGTGCCAGCAGCCGGATGGGAGAAGGACTAAACGAGCAGTACTTC. Encoded protein: CASSRMGEGLNEQYF. Together with reference TRBV7-6 and TRBJ2-7, the CDR3 gives the full variable domain: GAGVSQSPRYKVTKRGQDVALRCDPISGHVSLYWYRQALGQGPEFLTYFNYEAQQDKSGLPNDRFSAERPEGSISTLTIQRTEQRDSAMYRCASSRMGEGLNEQYFGPGTRLTVT.

The chain employs TRBV4-1 and TRBJ2-2; 9 bases are shared with TRBD2. CDR3 length equals 20 residues. Trimming at V came to 4 bases and at J to 5 bases, leaving 20 bases not matched to a gene. CDR1 and CDR2 from the germline V gene are MGHRA and YSYEKL. The CDR3 spells CASSPGHRGGGGAETGELFF. The CDR3 nucleotides read TGCGCCAGCAGCCCCGGGCATCGGGGAGGCGGGGGGGCTGAAACCGGGGAGCTGTTTTTT.

This rearrangement joins TRBV19 to TRBJ2-3, with TRBD1 matching 9 bases. The V and J ends lost 3 bases and 0 bases, in that order; junction bases with no gene match: 1. Germline CDR1 and CDR2: LNHDA and SQIVND (reference sequence). The CDR3 loop spans 15 amino acids. This CDR3 is CASSMGQGSTDTQYF. CDR3 bases: TGTGCCAGTAGTATGGGACAGGGAAGCACAGATACGCAGTATTTT.

The chain joins TRBV6-2 or TRBV6-3 to TRBJ2-7; 9 nucleotides agree with TRBD2. V trimming: 0 bases; J trimming: 3 bases; junction bases outside the gene matches: 12. This CDR3 contains 18 residues. Germline CDR1 reads MNHEY; CDR2 reads SVGEGT. The chain's CDR3 is CASSYSFGLAGLNYEQYF. Here the CDR3 DNA reads TGTGCCAGCAGTTACTCGTTCGGCCTAGCGGGGCTCAACTACGAGCAGTACTTC.

The chain joins TRBV11-3 to TRBJ2-5; possibly TRBD2 for D (5 bases). The V gene's germline CDR1 is SGHNT and CDR2 YENEEA. Trimming shortened V by 4 bases and J by 5 bases, and 11 bases separated the two germline ends. CDR3 length: 13 amino acids. The CDR3 DNA sequence: TGTGCCAGCAGCTCAAACCCGGGGGAGACCCAGTACTTC. It is translated as CASSSNPGETQYF.

The chain's CDR3 is CSASGPHPSGSYEQYF. The CDR3 nucleotides read TGCAGTGCTAGTGGGCCTCACCCTAGCGGGTCCTACGAGCAGTACTTC. The chain has TRBV20-1 and TRBJ2-7; the match to TRBD2 covers 8 bases. V lost 3 bases, J lost 1 base, and 11 bases stayed unmatched. CDR1 is DFQATT and CDR2 is SNEGSKA in the germline V gene (reference sequence). The CDR3 is 16 amino acids.